The clone carrying this T cell receptor (beta chain) has more than one count but fewer than ten. Its specificity is not known. This entry belongs to a study of T cells after yellow fever vaccination. Findings of the study overall: Few clonotypes appeared in both CD4 and CD8 compartments. Booster samples showed a return of most primary-vaccination clones (roughly 96% CD4, 88% CD8).

The authors made TCR cDNA by 5'RACE template switching, adding a universal primer site and UMIs. TCRdb re-derived calls from the 5' RACE reads in MiXCR, one entry per CDR3 protein. The table has around 67,000 distinct CDR3 sequences, about 6.6% seen once. From germline, CDR1 is MGHRA and CDR2 YSYEKL. Trimming removed 4 bases at V and 5 bases at J, with 14 bases between. This CDR3 is built from 15 residues. The chain has TRBV4-1 and TRBJ2-2; tentatively, D is TRBD2 (6 bases). The TCR originated in a man aged 18 to 29 who received the YFV17D yellow fever vaccine. Here the sequenced sample was CD8+ T cells sorted from PBMCs, taken less than 6 days after the first yellow fever vaccination. The DNA of the CDR3 is TGCGCCAGCAGCCTCGTCCCGGGGACTACCGGGGAGCTGTTTTTT. This translates into CASSLVPGTTGELFF.